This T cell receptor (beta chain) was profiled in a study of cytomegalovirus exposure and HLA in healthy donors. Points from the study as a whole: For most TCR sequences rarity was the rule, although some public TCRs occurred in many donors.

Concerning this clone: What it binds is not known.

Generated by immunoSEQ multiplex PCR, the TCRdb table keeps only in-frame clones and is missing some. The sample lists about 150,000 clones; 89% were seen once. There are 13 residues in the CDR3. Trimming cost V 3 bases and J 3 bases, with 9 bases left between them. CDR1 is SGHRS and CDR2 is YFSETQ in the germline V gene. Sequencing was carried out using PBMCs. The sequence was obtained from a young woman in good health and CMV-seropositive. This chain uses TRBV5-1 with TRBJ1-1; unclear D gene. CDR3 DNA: TGCGCCAGCAGCTCACTCCAAGACACTGAAGCTTTCTTT. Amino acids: CASSSLQDTEAFF.